The 19 T cell receptor beta chains given below trace back to one sample, sequenced in a study of T-cell memory formation after mild COVID-19. Each CDR3 protein gets one entry after TCRdb re-called the 5' RACE reads with MiXCR. The sample records about 500,000 distinct CDR3 sequences, about a fifth being singletons. Specimen: PBMCs or a T cell subset sorted from them (not recorded which). The receptor source for this set is an adult woman who had mild COVID-19 (a few samples of this study predate the infection). Cell type and time point are not known.

The V gene is TRBV27, the J gene TRBJ1-2; D is ambiguous. CDR3 size: 17 residues. V lost 2 bases and J lost 4, with 20 bases in between. Germline values: CDR1 MNHEY, CDR2 SMNVEV (reference sequence). In DNA, the CDR3 is TGTGCCAGCAGTTTAATGTGGGAATCGGGTGGAATCTATGGCTACACCTTC. Its protein product is CASSLMWESGGIYGYTF.

The chain links TRBV11-1 to TRBJ2-7; 8 bases agree with TRBD2. Losses at the gene ends were 2 bases for V and 2 bases for J; bases not matched to a gene: 5. Germline values: CDR1 SGHAT, CDR2 FQDESV (reference sequence). The CDR3 length is 15 residues. CDR3 region: CASSLNLGRAYEQYF. CDR3 nucleotide sequence: TGTGCCAGCAGCTTAAACCTCGGGAGGGCCTACGAGCAGTACTTC.

This clonotype was seen a few times. The chain links TRBV20-1 to TRBJ2-7; D call uncertain. V was clipped by 5 bases and J by 6 bases, with 14 bases between them. Germline V gene lookup returns CDR1 DFQATT and CDR2 SNEGSKA (reference sequence). CDR3 length equals 12 residues. The CDR3 loop reads CSASDRWAEQYF. The CDR3 DNA follows: TGCAGTGCTTCGGACCGATGGGCCGAGCAGTACTTC.

V gene TRBV5-6 combines with J gene TRBJ2-3; D is perhaps TRBD1 (6 bases). Trimming left V 5 bases short and J 2 bases short, with 12 bases between. The CDR3 covers 14 residues. CDR1 is SGHDT and CDR2 is YYEEEE in the germline V gene. The CDR3 protein is CASSPRGYTDTQYF. The CDR3 DNA reads TGTGCCAGCAGTCCGAGGGGGTACACAGATACGCAGTATTTT.

This chain uses TRBV6-5 with TRBJ2-1, with TRBD1 matching over 8 bases. V was pared by 2 bases and J by 1 base, with 10 bases of the junction left unmatched. The CDR3 is 18 amino acids. Germline V gives CDR1 MNHEY, CDR2 SVGAGI. The CDR3 DNA follows: TGTGCCAGCAGTTACCGATTTTCAGGGGGCGAATCCTACAATGAGCAGTTCTTC. The encoded protein is CASSYRFSGGESYNEQFF.

The rearrangement links TRBV27 to TRBJ2-1, with 8 bases aligning to TRBD2. CDR3 size: 14 residues. Looked up from germline, CDR1 is MNHEY and CDR2 is SMNVEV (reference sequence). Trimming took 7 bases from V and 4 from J; bases not matched to a gene: 6. The CDR3 coding sequence is TGTGCCAGCACCACTAGCGGAACTTACAATGAGCAGTTCTTC. This codes for CASTTSGTYNEQFF.

The chain couples TRBV9 to TRBJ2-5, with TRBD1 matching over 10 bases. The CDR3 has 16 residues. After removal of 4 bases from V and 9 bases from J, the junction contained 15 bases not matched to a gene. CDR1 and CDR2 from the germline V gene are SGDLS and YYNGEE. The CDR3 protein is CASSPGQGFLTEAQYF. The CDR3, as DNA: TGTGCCAGCAGCCCGGGACAGGGGTTTCTTACCGAGGCCCAGTACTTC.

This rearrangement joins TRBV12-3 or TRBV12-4 to TRBJ1-4; D is possibly TRBD1 (6 bases). The CDR3 extends over 14 amino acids. Trimming cost V 2 bases and J 6 bases, with 10 bases left between them. CDR3 region: CASSLPGADEKLFF. The DNA of the CDR3 is TGTGCCAGCAGTTTACCAGGGGCGGATGAAAAACTGTTTTTT.

The chain combines TRBV12-3 or TRBV12-4 with TRBJ2-3; 13 nucleotides align to TRBD2. This CDR3 is built from 16 residues. The V segment lost 1 base and the J segment 5 bases; nucleotides outside the gene matches: 3. DNA for the CDR3: TGTGCCAGCAGTTTAGTAGGACTAGCGGGGGTAGATACGCAGTATTTT. It is translated as CASSLVGLAGVDTQYF.

This clonotype has only a few counts. The chain employs TRBV5-1 and TRBJ1-6; 9 nucleotides agree with TRBD1. Germline V gene sequence: CDR1 SGHRS, CDR2 YFSETQ. This CDR3 spans 16 amino acids. J was trimmed by 7 bases and V by 0 bases; bases with no gene match: 5. CDR3 sequence: CASSLGTGDPNSPLHF. The CDR3 region has the DNA TGCGCCAGCAGCTTGGGGACAGGGGATCCCAATTCACCCCTCCACTTT.

This clonotype was seen a few times. V is TRBV24-1 and J is TRBJ2-1; D is ambiguous. V dropped 4 bases and J dropped 5 bases, with 11 bases sitting between them. CDR3 length equals 14 residues. Germline CDR1 and CDR2: KGHDR and SFDVKD. The CDR3 here is CATSEPRMNNEQFF. CDR3 DNA sequence: TGTGCCACCAGTGAGCCACGGATGAACAATGAGCAGTTCTTC.

This chain connects TRBV25-1 to TRBJ2-7; weak D call: TRBD1 (5 bases). Trimming removed 5 bases at V and 0 bases at J, with 11 bases between. In germline, CDR1 is MGHDK, CDR2 SYGVNS. The CDR3 totals 14 residues. The CDR3 coding sequence is TGTGCCAGCAGTCCCCTGACAGTCTCCTACGAGCAGTACTTC. This translates into CASSPLTVSYEQYF.

The CDR3 spells CASSPSRDRGRYEQYF. The CDR3 DNA is TGTGCCAGCAGCCCCTCCCGGGACAGGGGCCGGTACGAGCAGTACTTC. This chain joins TRBV27 and TRBJ2-7; 10 bases line up with TRBD1. CDR3 size: 16 residues. Trimming took 6 bases from V and 4 from J; bases not matched to a gene: 12. Germline-derived CDR1 and CDR2 are MNHEY and SMNVEV (reference sequence).

The chain joins TRBV4-1 to TRBJ1-5; the match to TRBD1 covers 8 bases. Germline V gives CDR1 MGHRA, CDR2 YSYEKL. This CDR3 region has 18 residues. With 4 bases clipped from V and 6 bases from J, the junction kept 17 bases outside the gene matches. CDR3 residues: CASSRLLAGGSAGQPQHF. The CDR3 region has the DNA TGCGCCAGCAGCCGATTATTGGCAGGGGGCTCGGCCGGTCAGCCCCAGCATTTT.

CDR3 sequence: CASSRDRGGNEQFF. Written as DNA, the CDR3 is TGTGCCAGCAGTCGGGACAGGGGTGGCAATGAGCAGTTCTTC. The V gene is TRBV6-5, the J gene TRBJ2-1, with 10 bases that match TRBD1. This CDR3 is built from 14 residues. With 5 bases clipped from V and 6 bases from J, the junction kept 4 bases outside the gene matches. The germline V gene has CDR1 MNHEY and CDR2 SVGAGI.

The chain has TRBV27 and TRBJ2-3; 7 positions agree with TRBD2. CDR1 is MNHEY and CDR2 is SMNVEV in the germline V gene (reference sequence). The CDR3 has 17 amino acids. The V gene end was trimmed by 4 bases and the J gene end by 1 base; junction bases not matched to a gene: 11. The CDR3 loop reads CASSSMPTSAGTDTQYF. The CDR3 nucleotides are TGTGCCAGCAGTTCAATGCCTACTAGCGCCGGCACAGATACGCAGTATTTT.

The chain joins TRBV11-2 to TRBJ2-7; possible D gene TRBD1, 5 bases. The CDR3 loop spans 13 amino acids. Germline V gene sequence: CDR1 SGHAT, CDR2 FQNNGV. The ends were cut back, 3 bases at V and 2 bases at J, with 8 bases in the middle. This chain's CDR3 is CASSFDRAYEQYF. DNA for the CDR3: TGTGCCAGCAGCTTCGACAGAGCCTACGAGCAGTACTTC.

This clonotype was observed at least ten times. The J gene is TRBJ2-7, the V gene TRBV9; D unresolved. This CDR3 has 13 amino acids. Germline CDR1 and CDR2: SGDLS and YYNGEE. The V and J ends lost 0 bases and 1 base respectively, with 5 bases between them. The CDR3 bases are TGTGCCAGCAGCGTAGATGGGTCCTACGAGCAGTACTTC. Its protein product is CASSVDGSYEQYF. The variable domain in full, with the rest retrieved from reference TRBV9 and TRBJ2-7, is DSGVTQTPKHLITATGQRVTLRCSPRSGDLSVYWYQQSLDQGLQFLIQYYNGEERAKGNILERFSAQQFPDLHSELNLSSLELGDSALYFCASSVDGSYEQYFGPGTRLTVT.

About this clonotype itself: Germline is not matched at one junction end, which may reflect a read error. The chain uses TRBV12-3 or TRBV12-4 and TRBJ2-3; D perhaps matches TRBD1 (5 bases). The CDR3 consists of 14 residues. The CDR3, as DNA: TGTGCAAGCACCGTTATGACAGTCACAGATACGCAGTATTTT. Translated: CASTVMTVTDTQYF.